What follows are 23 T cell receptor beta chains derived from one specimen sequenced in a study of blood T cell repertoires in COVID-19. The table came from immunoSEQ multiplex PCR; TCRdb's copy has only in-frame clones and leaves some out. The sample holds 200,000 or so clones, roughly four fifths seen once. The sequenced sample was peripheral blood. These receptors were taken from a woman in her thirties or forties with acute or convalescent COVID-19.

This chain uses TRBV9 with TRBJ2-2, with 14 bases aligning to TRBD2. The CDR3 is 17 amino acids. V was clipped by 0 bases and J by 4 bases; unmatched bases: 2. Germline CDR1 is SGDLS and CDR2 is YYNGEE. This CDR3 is CASSVGTSGGFTGELFF. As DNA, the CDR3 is TGTGCCAGCAGCGTAGGGACTAGCGGGGGGTTCACCGGGGAGCTGTTTTTT.

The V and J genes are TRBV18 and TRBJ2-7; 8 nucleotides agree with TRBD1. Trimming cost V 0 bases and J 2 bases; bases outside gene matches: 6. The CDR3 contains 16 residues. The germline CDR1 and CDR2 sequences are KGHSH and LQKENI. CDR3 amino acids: CASSPPNRGDTYEQYF. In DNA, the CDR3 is TGTGCCAGCTCACCACCGAACAGGGGGGATACCTACGAGCAGTACTTC.

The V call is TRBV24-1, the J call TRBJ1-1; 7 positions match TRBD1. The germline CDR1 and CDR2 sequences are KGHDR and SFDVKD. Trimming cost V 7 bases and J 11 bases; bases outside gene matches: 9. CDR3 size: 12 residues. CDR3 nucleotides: TGTGCCACCAGCCACAGGGGCGAGGGGGCTTTCTTT. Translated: CATSHRGEGAFF.

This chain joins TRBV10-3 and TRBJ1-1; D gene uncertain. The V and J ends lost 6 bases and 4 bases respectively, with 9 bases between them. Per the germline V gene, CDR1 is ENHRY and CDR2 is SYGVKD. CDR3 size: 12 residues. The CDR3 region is CAIRAEGTEAFF. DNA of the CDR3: TGTGCCATCAGAGCGGAGGGCACTGAAGCTTTCTTT.

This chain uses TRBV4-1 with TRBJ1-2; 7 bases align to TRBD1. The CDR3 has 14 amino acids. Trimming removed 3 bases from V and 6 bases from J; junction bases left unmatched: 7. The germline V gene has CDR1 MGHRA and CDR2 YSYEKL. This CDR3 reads CASSQKDRDHGYTF. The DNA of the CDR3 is TGCGCCAGCAGCCAGAAAGACAGGGATCATGGCTACACCTTC.

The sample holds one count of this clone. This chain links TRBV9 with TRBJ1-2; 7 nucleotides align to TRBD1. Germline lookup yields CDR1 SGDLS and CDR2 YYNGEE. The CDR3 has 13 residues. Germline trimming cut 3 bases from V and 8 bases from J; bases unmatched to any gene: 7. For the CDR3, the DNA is TGTGCCAGCAGCGCCTATCGGACAGGAGGCTACACCTTC. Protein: CASSAYRTGGYTF.

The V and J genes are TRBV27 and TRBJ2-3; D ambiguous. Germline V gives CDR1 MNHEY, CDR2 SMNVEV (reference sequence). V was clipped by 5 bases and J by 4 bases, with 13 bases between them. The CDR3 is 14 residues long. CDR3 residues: CASSLARSADTQYF. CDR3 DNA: TGTGCCAGCAGTCTTGCTAGAAGTGCAGATACGCAGTATTTT.

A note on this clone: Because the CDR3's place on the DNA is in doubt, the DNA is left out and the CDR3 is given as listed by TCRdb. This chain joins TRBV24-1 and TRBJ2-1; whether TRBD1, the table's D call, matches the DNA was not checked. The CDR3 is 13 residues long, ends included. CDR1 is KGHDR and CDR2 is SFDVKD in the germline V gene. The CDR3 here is CATSDFGTGAPFF.

In DNA form, the CDR3 reads TGTGCCAGCAGTTTCGGTATTGAGCAGTTCTTC. Its protein is CASSFGIEQFF. The chain joins TRBV12-3 or TRBV12-4 to TRBJ2-1; D unclear. The ends were cut back, 3 bases at V and 9 bases at J, with 6 bases in the middle. The CDR3 consists of 11 residues.

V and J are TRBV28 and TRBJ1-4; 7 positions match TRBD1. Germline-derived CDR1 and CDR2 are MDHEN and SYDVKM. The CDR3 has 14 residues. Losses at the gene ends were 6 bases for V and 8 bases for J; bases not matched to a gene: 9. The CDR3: CASSGGQQSEKLFF. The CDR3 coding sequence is TGTGCCAGCAGCGGGGGACAGCAATCCGAAAAACTGTTTTTT.

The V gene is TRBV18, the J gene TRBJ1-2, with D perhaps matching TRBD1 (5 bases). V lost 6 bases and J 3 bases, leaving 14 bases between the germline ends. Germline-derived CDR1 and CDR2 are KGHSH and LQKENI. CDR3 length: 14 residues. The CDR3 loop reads CASSLTRVDYGYTF. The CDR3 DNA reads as TGTGCCAGCTCCCTCACCAGGGTTGACTATGGCTACACCTTC.

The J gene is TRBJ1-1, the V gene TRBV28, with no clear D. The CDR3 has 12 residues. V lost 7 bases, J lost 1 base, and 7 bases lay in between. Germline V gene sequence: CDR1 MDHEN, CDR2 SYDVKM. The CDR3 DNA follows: TGTGCCAGCATTTACGGGAACACTGAAGCTTTCTTT. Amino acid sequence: CASIYGNTEAFF.

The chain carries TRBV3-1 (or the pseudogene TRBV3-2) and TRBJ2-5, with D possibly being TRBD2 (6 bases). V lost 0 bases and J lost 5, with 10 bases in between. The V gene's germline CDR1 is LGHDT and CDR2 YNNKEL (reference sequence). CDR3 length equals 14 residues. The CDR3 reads CASSQDAGRETQYF. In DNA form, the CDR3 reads TGTGCCAGCAGCCAAGACGCAGGGAGGGAGACCCAGTACTTC.

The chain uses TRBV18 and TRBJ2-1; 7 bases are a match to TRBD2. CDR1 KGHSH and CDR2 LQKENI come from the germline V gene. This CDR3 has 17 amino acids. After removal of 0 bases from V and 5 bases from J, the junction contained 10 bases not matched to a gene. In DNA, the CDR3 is TGTGCCAGCTCACCACCGGAGAAACTAGCGAGAGACAATGAGCAGTTCTTC. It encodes CASSPPEKLARDNEQFF.

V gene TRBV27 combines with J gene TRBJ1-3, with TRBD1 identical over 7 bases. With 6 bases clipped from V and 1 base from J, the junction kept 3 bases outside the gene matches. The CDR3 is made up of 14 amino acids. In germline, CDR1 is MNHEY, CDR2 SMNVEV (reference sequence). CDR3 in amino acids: CASRPQGSGNTIYF. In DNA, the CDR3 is TGTGCCAGCAGACCACAGGGGTCTGGAAACACCATATATTTT.

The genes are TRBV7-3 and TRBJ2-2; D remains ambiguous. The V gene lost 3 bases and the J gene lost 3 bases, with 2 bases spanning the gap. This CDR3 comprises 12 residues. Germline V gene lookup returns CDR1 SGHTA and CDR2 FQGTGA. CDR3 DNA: TGTGCCAGCAGCTTCGACACCGGGGAGCTGTTTTTT. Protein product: CASSFDTGELFF.

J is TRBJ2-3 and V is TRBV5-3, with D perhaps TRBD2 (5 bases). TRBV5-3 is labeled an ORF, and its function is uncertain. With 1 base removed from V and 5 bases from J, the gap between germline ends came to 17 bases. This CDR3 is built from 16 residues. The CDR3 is CARSLQPEGEGDTQYF. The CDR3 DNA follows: TGTGCCAGAAGCTTGCAACCCGAGGGCGAGGGAGATACGCAGTATTTT.

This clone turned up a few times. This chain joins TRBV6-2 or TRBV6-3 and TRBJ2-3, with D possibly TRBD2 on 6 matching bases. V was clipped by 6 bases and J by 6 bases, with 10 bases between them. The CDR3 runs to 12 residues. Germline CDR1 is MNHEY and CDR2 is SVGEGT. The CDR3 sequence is CASSQTRDTQYF. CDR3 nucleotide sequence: TGTGCCAGCAGCCAGACTAGGGATACGCAGTATTTT.

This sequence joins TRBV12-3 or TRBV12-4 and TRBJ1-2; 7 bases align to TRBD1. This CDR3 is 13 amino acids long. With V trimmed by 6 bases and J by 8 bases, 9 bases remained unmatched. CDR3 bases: TGTGCCAGCAGCCCTACAGGGGTCCGAGGCTACACCTTC. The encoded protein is CASSPTGVRGYTF.

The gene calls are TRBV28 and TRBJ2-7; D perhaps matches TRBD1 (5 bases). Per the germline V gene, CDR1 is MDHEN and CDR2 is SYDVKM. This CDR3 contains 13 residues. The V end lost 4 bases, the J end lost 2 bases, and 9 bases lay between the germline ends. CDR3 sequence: CASSWTLTYEQYF. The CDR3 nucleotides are TGTGCCAGCAGTTGGACACTAACCTACGAGCAGTACTTC.

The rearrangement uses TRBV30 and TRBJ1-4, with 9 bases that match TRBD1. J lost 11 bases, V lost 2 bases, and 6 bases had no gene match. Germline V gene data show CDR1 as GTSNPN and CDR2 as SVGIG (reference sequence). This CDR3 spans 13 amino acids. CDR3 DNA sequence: TGTGCCTGGAGTAGGGACAGGGAAAGGAAACTGTTTTTT. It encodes CAWSRDRERKLFF. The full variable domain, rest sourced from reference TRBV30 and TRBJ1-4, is SQTIHQWPATLVQPVGSPLSLECTVEGTSNPNLYWYRQAAGRGLQLLFYSVGIGQISSEVPQNLSASRPQDRQFILSSKKLLLSDSGFYLCAWSRDRERKLFFGSGTQLSVL.

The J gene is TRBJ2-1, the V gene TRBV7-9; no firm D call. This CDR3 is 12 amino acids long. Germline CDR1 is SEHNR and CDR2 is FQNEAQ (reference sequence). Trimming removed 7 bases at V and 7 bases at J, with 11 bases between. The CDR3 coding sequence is TGTGCCAGCACCCCGTACTTAAATGAGCAGTTCTTC. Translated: CASTPYLNEQFF.

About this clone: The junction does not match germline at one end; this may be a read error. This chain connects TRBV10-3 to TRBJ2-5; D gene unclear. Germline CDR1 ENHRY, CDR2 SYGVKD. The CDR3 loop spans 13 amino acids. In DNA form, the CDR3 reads TGTGCCATCAATTCGCGCCCGTTAGAGGCCCAGTACTTC. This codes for CAINSRPLEAQYF.